This entry features one TCR beta chain sequence. The germline V and J ends were trimmed by 0 bases and 2 bases, with 10 bases remaining between them. This CDR3 contains 15 residues. Germline CDR1 SGHTA, CDR2 FQGNSA. The data stem from a study of T cell changes during pregnancy in multiple sclerosis. Method: immunoSEQ multiplex PCR; TCRdb's copy keeps in-frame clones and lacks some. The sample consists of under 85,000 clones, around 94% of them appearing once. The sequences come from peripheral blood, collected in the third trimester of pregnancy. This clonotype was obtained from a female donor with multiple sclerosis, enrolled in a pregnancy study. The V gene is TRBV7-2, the J gene TRBJ1-1; D not certain. CDR3 residues: CASSLARSENTEAFF. CDR3 bases: TGTGCCAGCAGCTTAGCGCGGTCCGAAAACACTGAAGCTTTCTTT.